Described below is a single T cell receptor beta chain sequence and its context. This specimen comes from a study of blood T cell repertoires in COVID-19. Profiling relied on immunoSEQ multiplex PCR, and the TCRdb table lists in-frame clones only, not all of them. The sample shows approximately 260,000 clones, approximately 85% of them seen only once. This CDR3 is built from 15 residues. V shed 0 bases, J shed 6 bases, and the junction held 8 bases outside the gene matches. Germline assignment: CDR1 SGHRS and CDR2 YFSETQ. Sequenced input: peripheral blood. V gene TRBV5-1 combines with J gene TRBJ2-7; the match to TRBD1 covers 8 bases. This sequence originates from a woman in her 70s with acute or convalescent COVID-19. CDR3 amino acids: CASSLVRGQGAEQYF. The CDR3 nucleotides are TGCGCCAGCAGCTTGGTCCGTGGACAGGGTGCCGAGCAGTACTTC.